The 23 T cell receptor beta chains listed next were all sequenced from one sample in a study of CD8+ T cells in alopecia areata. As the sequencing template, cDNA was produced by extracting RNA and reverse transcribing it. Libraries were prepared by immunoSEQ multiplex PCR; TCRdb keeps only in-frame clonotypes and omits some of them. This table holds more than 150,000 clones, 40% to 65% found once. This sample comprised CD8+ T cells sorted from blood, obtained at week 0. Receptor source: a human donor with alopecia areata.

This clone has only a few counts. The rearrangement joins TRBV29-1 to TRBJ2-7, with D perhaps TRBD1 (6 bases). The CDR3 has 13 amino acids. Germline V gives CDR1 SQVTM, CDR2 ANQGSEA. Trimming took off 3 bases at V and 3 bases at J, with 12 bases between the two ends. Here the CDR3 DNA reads TGCAGCGTTGAGGCAATGGACAGCTACGAGCAGTACTTC. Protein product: CSVEAMDSYEQYF.

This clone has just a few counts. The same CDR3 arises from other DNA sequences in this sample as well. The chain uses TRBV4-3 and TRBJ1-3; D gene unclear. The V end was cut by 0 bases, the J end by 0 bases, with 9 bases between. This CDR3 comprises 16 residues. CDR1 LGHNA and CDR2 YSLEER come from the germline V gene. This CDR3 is CASSQDRTGSGNTIYF. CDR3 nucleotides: TGCGCCAGCAGCCAAGATCGGACGGGCTCTGGAAACACCATATATTTT.

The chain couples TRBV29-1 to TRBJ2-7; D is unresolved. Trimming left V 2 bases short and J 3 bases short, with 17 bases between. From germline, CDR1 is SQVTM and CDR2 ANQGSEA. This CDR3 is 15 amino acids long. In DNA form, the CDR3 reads TGCAGCGTTGAAAGTCGGACCCAGGCGGACTACGAGCAGTACTTC. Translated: CSVESRTQADYEQYF.

CDR3 sequence reads: CASSEAQGLLVEAFF. The CDR3 coding sequence is TGTGCCAGCAGTGAAGCGCAGGGTCTCTTAGTGGAAGCTTTCTTT. V and J are TRBV6-1 and TRBJ1-1, with D maybe TRBD1 (5 bases). CDR1 and CDR2 (germline): MNHNS, SASEGT. V was clipped by 0 bases and J by 8 bases, with 16 bases between them. There are 15 residues in the CDR3.

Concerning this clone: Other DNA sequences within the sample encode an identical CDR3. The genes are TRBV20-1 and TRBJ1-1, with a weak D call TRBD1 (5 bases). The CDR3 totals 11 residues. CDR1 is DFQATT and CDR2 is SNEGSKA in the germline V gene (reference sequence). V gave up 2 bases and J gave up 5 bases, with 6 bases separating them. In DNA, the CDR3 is TGCAGTGCTAGACAGGGAACTGAAGCTTTCTTT. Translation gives CSARQGTEAFF.

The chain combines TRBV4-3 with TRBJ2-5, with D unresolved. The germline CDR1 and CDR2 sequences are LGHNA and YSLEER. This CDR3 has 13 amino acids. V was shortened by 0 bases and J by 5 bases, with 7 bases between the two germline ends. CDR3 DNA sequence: TGCGCCAGCAGCCAAGATCAATTCGAGACCCAGTACTTC. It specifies CASSQDQFETQYF.

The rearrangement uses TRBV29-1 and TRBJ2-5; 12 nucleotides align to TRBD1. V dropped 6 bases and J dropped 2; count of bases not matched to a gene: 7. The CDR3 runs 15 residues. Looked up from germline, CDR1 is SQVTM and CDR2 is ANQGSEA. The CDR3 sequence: CSVPGTGGGQETQYF. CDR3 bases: TGCAGCGTCCCCGGGACAGGGGGCGGGCAAGAGACCCAGTACTTC.

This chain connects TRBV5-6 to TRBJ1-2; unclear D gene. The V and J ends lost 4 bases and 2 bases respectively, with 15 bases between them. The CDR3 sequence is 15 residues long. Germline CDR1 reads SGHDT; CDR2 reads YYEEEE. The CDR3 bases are TGTGCCAGCAGCAAGCTGGGATTTCAGAACTATGGCTACACCTTC. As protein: CASSKLGFQNYGYTF.

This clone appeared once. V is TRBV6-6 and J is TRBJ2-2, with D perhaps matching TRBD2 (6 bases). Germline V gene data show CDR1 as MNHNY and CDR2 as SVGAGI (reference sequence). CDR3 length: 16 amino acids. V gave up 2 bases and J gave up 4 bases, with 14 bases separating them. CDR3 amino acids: CASSYRASARTGELFF. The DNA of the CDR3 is TGTGCCAGCAGTTACCGGGCTAGCGCCCGCACCGGGGAGCTGTTTTTT.

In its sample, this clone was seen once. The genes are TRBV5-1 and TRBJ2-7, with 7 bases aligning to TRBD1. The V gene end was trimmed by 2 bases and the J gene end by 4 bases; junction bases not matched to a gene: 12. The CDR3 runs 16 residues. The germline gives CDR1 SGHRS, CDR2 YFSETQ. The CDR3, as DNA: TGCGCCAGCAGCTTAGAAGCACCGGGACAGCGTTACGAGCAGTACTTC. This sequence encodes CASSLEAPGQRYEQYF.

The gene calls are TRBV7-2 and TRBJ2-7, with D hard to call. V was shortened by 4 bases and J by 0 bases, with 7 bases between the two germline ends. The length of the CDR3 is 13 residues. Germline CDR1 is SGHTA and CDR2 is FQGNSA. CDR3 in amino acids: CASSSKSSYEQYF. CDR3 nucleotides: TGTGCCAGCAGCTCCAAGAGCTCCTACGAGCAGTACTTC.

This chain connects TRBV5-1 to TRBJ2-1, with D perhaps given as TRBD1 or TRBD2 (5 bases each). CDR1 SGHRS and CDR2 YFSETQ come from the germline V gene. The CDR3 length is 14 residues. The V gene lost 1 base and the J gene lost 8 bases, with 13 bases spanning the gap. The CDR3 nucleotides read TGCGCCAGCAGCTTGTATGGGGGTTCGGATGAGCAGTTCTTC. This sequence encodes CASSLYGGSDEQFF.

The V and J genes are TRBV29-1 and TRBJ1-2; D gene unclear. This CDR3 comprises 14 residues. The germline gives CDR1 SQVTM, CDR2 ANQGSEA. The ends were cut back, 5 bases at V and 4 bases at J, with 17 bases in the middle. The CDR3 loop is CSVIDRTQRYGYTF. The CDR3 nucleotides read TGCAGCGTTATTGACCGGACTCAGCGCTATGGCTACACCTTC.

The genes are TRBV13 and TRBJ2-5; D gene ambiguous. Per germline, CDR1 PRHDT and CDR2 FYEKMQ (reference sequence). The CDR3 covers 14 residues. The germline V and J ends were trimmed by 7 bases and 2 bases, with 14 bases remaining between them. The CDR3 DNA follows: TGTGCCAGCACAAGTGGTCGTGGTCAAGAGACCCAGTACTTC. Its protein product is CASTSGRGQETQYF.

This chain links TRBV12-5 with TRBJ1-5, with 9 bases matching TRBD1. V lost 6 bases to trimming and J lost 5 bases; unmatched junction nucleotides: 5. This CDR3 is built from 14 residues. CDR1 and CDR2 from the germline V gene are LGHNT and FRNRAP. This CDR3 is CASGPTGGYQPQHF. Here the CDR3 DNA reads TGTGCTAGTGGCCCGACAGGGGGTTATCAGCCCCAGCATTTT.

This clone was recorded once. The DNA of the CDR3 is TGTGCCAGCAGCGGAGACAGGGAAGTAGGCACTGAAGCTTTCTTT. It translates to CASSGDREVGTEAFF. The rearrangement uses TRBV5-4 and TRBJ1-1; TRBD1 agrees at 7 bases. With V trimmed by 4 bases and J by 4 bases, 10 bases remained unmatched. CDR1 and CDR2 (germline): SGHNT, YYREEE (reference sequence). This CDR3 contains 15 residues.

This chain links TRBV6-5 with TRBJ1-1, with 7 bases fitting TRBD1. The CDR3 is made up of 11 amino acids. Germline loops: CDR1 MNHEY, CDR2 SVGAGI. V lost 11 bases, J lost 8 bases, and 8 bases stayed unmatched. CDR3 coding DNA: TGTGCCTCCGGACAGGTGTCCGAAGCTTTCTTT. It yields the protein CASGQVSEAFF.

The CDR3 nucleotides are TGCGCCAGCAGCCAAGATTTTGGGGTGGGAAGGTCACCCCTCCACTTT. It translates to CASSQDFGVGRSPLHF. The rearrangement uses TRBV4-3 and TRBJ1-6; no definite D call. Per germline, CDR1 LGHNA and CDR2 YSLEER. The CDR3 spans 16 residues. V lost 0 bases to trimming and J lost 10 bases, with 16 bases between them.

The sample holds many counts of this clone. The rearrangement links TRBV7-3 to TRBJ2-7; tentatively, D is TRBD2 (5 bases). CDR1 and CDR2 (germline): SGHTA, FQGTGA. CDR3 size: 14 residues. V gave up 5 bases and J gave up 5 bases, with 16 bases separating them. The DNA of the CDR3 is TGTGCCAGCAGCAACCGAGCGGTTGCTAACGAGCAGTACTTC. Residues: CASSNRAVANEQYF.

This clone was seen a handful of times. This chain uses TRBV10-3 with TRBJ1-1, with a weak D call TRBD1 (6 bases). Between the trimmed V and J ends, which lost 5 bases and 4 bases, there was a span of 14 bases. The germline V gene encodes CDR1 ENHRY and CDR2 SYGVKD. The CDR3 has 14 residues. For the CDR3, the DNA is TGTGCCATCAGTCCCACTGAAGGGGGCACTGAAGCTTTCTTT. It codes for CAISPTEGGTEAFF.

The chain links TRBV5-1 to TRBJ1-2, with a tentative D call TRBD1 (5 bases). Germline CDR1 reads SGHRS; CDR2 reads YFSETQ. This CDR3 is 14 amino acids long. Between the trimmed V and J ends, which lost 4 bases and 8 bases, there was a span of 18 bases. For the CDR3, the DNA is TGCGCCAGCAGCCTAGGATCCACTGGGGACGGCTACACCTTC. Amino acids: CASSLGSTGDGYTF.

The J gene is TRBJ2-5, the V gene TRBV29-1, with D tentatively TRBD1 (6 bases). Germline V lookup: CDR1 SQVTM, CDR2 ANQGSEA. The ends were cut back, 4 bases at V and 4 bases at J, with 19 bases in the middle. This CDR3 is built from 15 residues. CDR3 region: CSVVEEQGHGETQYF. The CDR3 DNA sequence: TGCAGCGTTGTAGAAGAACAGGGTCATGGAGAGACCCAGTACTTC.

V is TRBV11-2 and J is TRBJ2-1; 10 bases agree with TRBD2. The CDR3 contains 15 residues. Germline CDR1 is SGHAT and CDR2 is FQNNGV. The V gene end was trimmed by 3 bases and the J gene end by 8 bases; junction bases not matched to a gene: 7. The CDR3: CASSFQAGGVDEQFF. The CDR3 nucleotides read TGTGCCAGCAGCTTTCAAGCGGGGGGGGTCGATGAGCAGTTCTTC.